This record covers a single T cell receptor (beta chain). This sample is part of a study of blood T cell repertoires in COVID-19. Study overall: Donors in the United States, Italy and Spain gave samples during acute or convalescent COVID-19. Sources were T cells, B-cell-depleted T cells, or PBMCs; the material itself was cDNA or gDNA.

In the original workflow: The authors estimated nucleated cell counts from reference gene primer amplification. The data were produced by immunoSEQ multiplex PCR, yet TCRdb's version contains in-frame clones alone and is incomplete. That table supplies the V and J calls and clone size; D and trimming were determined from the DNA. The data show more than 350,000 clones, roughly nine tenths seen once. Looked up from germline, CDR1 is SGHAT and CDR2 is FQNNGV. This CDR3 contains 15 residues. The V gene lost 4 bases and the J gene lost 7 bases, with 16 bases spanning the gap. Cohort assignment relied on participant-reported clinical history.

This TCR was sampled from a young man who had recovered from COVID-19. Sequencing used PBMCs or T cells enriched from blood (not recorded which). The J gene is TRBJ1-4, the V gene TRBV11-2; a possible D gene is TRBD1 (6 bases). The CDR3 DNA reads TGTGCCAGCAGCTCCGAGACAGGCAGGTTTGAAAAACTGTTTTTT. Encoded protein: CASSSETGRFEKLFF.